This TCR beta chain was identified in a study of long-term antiretroviral therapy in people with HIV. Findings and caveats of the study: Those clones which expanded before ART made up the dominant part of the repertoire at all time points. Blood, drawn from the mid-2000s to the late 2010s, may reflect older ART regimens. Participants lacked recorded data on ART adherence, viral resistance or therapy changes. With ART, diversity went up but was still lower than in transplant donor controls.

As concerns this clone: What it binds is not known.

Researchers report immunoSEQ v3.0 was run at survey level. Assay: immunoSEQ multiplex PCR; the TCRdb copy retains only in-frame clones and omits some. The sample has about 21,000 clones, around three quarters seen once. The CDR3 length is 14 residues. V dropped 7 bases and J dropped 2; count of bases not matched to a gene: 6. Germline CDR1 is SNHLY and CDR2 is FYNNEI. The chain combines TRBV2 with TRBJ2-7; 9 bases line up with TRBD1. The specimen comprised unsorted PBMCs, sampled 4.1 years after starting antiretroviral therapy. The TCR was taken from a woman between 35 and 50 years old with HIV. CDR3 in DNA: TGTGCCAGCACCAAGACAGGGGGGACCTACGAGCAGTACTTC. This gives the protein CASTKTGGTYEQYF.